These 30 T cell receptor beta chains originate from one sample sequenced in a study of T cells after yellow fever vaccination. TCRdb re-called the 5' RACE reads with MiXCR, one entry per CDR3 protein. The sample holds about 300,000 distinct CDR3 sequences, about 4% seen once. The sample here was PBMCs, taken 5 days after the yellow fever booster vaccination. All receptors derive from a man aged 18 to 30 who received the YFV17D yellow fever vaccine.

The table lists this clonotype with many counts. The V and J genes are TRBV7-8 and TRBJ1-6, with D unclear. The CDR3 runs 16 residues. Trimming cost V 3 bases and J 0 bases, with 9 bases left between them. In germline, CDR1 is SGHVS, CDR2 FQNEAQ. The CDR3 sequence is CASSFTVGSYNSPLHF. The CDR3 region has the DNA TGTGCCAGCAGCTTCACGGTGGGCTCCTATAATTCACCCCTCCACTTT.

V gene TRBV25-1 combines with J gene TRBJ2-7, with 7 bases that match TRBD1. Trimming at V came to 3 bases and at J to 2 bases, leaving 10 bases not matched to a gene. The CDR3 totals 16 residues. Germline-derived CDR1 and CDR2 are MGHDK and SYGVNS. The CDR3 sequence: CASSDPSGDRTYEQYF. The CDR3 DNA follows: TGTGCCAGCAGTGACCCATCTGGGGACAGAACCTACGAGCAGTACTTC.

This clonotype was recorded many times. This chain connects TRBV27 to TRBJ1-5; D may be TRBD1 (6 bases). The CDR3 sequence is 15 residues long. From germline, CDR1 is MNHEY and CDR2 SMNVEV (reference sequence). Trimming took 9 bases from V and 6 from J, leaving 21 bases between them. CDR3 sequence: CARYSEQGSFQPQHF. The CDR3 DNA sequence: TGTGCCAGATACTCCGAACAGGGCTCGTTTCAGCCCCAGCATTTT.

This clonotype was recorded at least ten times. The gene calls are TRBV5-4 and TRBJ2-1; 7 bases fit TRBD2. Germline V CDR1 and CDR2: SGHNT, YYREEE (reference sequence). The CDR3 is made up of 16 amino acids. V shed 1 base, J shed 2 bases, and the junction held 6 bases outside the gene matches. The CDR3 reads CASSLRRGSTYNEQFF. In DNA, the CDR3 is TGTGCCAGCAGCTTGCGGCGGGGGTCAACCTACAATGAGCAGTTCTTC.

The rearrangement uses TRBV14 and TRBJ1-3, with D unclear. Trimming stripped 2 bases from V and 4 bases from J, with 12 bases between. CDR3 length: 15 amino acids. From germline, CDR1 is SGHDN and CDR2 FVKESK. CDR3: CASSQRIRAGNTIYF. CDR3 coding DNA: TGTGCCAGCAGCCAAAGGATTAGGGCCGGAAACACCATATATTTT.

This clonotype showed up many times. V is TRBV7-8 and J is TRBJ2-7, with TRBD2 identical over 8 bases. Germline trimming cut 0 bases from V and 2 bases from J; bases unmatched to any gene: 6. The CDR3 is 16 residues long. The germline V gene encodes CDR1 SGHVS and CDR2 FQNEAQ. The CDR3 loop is CASSLAPAGATYEQYV. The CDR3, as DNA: TGTGCCAGCAGCTTAGCGCCAGCGGGGGCAACCTACGAGCAGTACGTC.

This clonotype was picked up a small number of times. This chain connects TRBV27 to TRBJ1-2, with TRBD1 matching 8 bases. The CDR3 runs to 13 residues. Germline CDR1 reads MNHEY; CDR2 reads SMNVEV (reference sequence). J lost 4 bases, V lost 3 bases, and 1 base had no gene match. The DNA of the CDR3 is TGTGCCAGCAGTTTTGGGACAGGCTATGGCTACACCTTC. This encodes CASSFGTGYGYTF.

In DNA form, the CDR3 reads TGCGCCAGCAGCCAAATAGGGGAACCCAATCAGCCCCAGCATTTT. It specifies CASSQIGEPNQPQHF. The chain employs TRBV4-1 and TRBJ1-5; D might be TRBD1 (5 bases). V was shortened by 2 bases and J by 3 bases, with 11 bases between the two germline ends. The CDR3 sequence is 15 residues long. Germline V CDR1 and CDR2: MGHRA, YSYEKL.

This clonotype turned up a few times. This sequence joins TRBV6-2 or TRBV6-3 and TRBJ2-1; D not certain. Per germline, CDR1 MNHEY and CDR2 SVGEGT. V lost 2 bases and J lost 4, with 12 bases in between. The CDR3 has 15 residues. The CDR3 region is CASSYVDLNYNEQFF. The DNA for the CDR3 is TGTGCCAGCAGTTACGTCGACTTAAATTACAATGAGCAGTTCTTC.

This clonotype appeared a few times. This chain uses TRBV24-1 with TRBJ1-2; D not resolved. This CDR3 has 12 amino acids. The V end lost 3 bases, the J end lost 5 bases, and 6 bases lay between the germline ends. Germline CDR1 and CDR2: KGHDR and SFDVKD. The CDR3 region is CATSDVPYGYTF. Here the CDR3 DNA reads TGTGCCACCAGTGATGTCCCTTATGGCTACACCTTC.

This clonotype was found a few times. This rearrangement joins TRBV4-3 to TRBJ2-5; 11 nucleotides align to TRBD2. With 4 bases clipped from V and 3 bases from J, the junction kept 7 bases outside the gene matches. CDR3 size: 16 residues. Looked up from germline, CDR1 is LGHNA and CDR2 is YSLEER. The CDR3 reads CASSRALAGEEETQYF. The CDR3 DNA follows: TGCGCCAGCAGCCGGGCACTAGCGGGGGAAGAAGAGACCCAGTACTTC.

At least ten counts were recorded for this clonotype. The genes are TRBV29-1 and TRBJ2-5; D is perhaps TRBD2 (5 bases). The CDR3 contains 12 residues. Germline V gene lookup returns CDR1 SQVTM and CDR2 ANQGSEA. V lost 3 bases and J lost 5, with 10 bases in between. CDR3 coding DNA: TGCAGCGTTGATCGGGGTCGGGAGACCCAGTACTTC. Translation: CSVDRGRETQYF.

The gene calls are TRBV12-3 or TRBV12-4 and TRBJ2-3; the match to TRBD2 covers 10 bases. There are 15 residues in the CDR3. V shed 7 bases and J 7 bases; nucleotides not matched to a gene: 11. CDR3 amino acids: CASTDTSGVLNTQYF. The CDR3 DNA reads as TGTGCCAGCACTGACACTAGCGGGGTTTTGAATACGCAGTATTTT.

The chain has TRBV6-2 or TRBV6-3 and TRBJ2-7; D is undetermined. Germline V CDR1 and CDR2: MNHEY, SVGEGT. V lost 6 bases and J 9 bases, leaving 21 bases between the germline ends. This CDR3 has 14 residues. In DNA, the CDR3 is TGTGCCAGCAGCCCGATAGACGACTTACGAGTGCAGTACTTC. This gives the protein CASSPIDDLRVQYF.

The CDR3 nucleotides are TGTGCCAGCAGTTACGGGGACCGGGGGCATCAGCCCCAGCATTTT. Translation: CASSYGDRGHQPQHF. The chain links TRBV7-8 to TRBJ1-5; possible D gene TRBD1, 6 bases. Looked up from germline, CDR1 is SGHVS and CDR2 is FQNEAQ. There are 15 residues in the CDR3. Deletions cut 6 bases from V and 5 bases from J, with 17 bases between.

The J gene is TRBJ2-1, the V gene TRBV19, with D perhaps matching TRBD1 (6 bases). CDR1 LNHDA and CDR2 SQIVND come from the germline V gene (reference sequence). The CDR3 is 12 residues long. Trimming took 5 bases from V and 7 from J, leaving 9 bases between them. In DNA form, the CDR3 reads TGTGCCAGTAGTCGTACAGGGAATGAGCAGTTCTTC. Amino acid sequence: CASSRTGNEQFF.

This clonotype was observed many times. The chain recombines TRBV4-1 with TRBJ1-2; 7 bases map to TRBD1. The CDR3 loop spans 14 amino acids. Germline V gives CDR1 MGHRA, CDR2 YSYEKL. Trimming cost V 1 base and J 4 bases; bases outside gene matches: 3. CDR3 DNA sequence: TGCGCCAGCAGCCAAGCACAGGGGTCCTATGGCTACACCTTC. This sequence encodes CASSQAQGSYGYTF.

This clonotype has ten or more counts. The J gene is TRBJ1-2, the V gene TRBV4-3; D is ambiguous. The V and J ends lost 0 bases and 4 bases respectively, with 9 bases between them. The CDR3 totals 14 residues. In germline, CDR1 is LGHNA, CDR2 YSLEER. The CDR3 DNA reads TGCGCCAGCAGCCAAGATAGAGCGATCTATGGCTACACCTTC. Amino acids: CASSQDRAIYGYTF.

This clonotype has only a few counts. CDR3 bases: TGCAGCGCCATTACAGGGAACTACGAGCAGTACGTC. This encodes CSAITGNYEQYV. J is TRBJ2-7 and V is TRBV29-1; D is possibly TRBD1 (6 bases). Trimming took off 7 bases at V and 3 bases at J, with 13 bases between the two ends. The CDR3 loop spans 12 amino acids. Germline V gene data show CDR1 as SQVTM and CDR2 as ANQGSEA.

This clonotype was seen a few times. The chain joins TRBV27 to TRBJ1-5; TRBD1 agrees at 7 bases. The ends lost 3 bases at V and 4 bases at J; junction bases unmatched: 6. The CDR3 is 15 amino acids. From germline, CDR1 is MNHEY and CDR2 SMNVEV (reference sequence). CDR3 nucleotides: TGTGCCAGCAGTTTGTGGGGGACAGTGAATCAGCCCCAGCATTTT. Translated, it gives CASSLWGTVNQPQHF.

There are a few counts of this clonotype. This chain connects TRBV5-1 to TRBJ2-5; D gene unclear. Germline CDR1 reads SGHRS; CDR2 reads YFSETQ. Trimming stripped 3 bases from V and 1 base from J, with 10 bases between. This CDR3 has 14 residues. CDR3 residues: CASSWLGFQETQYF. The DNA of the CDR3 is TGCGCCAGCAGCTGGTTGGGCTTCCAAGAGACCCAGTACTTC.

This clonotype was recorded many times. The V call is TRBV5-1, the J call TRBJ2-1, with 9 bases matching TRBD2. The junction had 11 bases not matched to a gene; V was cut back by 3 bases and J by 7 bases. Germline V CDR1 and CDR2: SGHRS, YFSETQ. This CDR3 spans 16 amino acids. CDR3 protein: CASSSSIAGVRNEQFF. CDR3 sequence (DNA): TGCGCCAGCAGCTCCTCGATAGCGGGGGTGAGGAATGAGCAGTTCTTC.

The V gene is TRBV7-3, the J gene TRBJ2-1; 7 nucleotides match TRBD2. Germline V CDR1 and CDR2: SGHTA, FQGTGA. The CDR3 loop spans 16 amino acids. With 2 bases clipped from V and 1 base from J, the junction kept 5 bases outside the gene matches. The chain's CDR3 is CASSLGSGLSYNEQFF. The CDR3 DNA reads TGTGCCAGCAGCTTAGGTAGCGGGCTGTCCTACAATGAGCAGTTCTTC.

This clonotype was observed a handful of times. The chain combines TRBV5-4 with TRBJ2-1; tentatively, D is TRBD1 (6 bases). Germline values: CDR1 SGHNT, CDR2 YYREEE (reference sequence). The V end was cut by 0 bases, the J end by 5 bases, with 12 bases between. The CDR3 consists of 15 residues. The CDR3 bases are TGTGCCAGCAGCTTGGACCTCCGGACAGACAATGAGCAGTTCTTC. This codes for CASSLDLRTDNEQFF.

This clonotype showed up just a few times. Here the CDR3 DNA reads TGCGCCAGCAGCCAAGATTCATCCGGGGGCAGCAATCAGCCCCAGCATTTT. Its protein product is CASSQDSSGGSNQPQHF. The V call is TRBV4-3, the J call TRBJ1-5, with a tentative D call TRBD1 (6 bases). Germline CDR1 and CDR2: LGHNA and YSLEER. This CDR3 has 17 amino acids. V lost 0 bases to trimming and J lost 1 base, with 13 bases between them.

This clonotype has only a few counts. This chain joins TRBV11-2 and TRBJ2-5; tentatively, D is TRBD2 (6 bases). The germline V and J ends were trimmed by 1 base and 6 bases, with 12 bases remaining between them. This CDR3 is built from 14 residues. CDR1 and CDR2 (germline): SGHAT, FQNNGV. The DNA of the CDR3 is TGTGCCAGCAGCTTAGTAGGGAGGCCCAAGACCCAGTACTTC. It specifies CASSLVGRPKTQYF.

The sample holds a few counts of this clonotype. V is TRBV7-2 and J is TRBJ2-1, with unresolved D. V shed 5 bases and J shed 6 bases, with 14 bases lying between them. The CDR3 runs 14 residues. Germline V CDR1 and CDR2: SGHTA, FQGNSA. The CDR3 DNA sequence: TGTGCCAGCAGCAACCGGCCAGGAAGCAATGAGCAGTTCTTC. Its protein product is CASSNRPGSNEQFF.

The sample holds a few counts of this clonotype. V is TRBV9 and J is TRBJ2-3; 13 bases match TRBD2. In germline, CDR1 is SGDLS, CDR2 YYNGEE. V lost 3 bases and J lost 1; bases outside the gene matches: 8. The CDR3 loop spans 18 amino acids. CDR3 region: CASSARLAGGLRTDTQYF. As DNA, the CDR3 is TGTGCCAGCAGCGCCAGACTAGCGGGGGGCCTACGCACAGATACGCAGTATTTT. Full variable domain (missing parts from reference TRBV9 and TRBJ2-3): DSGVTQTPKHLITATGQRVTLRCSPRSGDLSVYWYQQSLDQGLQFLIQYYNGEERAKGNILERFSAQQFPDLHSELNLSSLELGDSALYFCASSARLAGGLRTDTQYFGPGTRLTVL.

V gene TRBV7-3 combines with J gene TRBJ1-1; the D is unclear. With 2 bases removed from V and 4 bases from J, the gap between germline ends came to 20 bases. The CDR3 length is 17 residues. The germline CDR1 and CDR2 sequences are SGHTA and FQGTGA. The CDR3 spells CASSLEGNYHRTTEAFF. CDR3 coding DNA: TGTGCCAGCAGCTTAGAAGGGAACTATCACCGAACCACTGAAGCTTTCTTT. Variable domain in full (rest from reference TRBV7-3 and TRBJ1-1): GAGVSQTPSNKVTEKGKYVELRCDPISGHTALYWYRQSLGQGPEFLIYFQGTGAADDSGLPNDRFFAVRPEGSVSTLKIQRTERGDSAVYLCASSLEGNYHRTTEAFFGQGTRLTVV.

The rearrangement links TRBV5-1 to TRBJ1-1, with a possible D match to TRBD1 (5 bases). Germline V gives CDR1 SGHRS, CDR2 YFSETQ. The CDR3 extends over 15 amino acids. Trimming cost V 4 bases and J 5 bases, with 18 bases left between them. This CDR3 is CASSESPGRNTEAFF. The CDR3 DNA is TGCGCCAGCAGCGAGTCTCCAGGGAGGAATACTGAAGCTTTCTTT.